These 3 T cell receptor beta chains share one sample of origin, sequenced in a study of CD4 and CD8 cells across lung adenocarcinoma regions (dated by TCRdb to the late 2010s). Receptor libraries were prepared by PCR. Sequencing used a HiSeq X Ten. TCRdb itself trimmed the public reads at Q25 with fastp, ran MiXCR and retained productive beta chains. Identical CDR3 protein sequences are pooled into one entry, listed with their most common genes and DNA. This sample has around 11,000 distinct CDR3 sequences in its table, and 53% of those were observed once. Around 21% of the sample lies in the top ten. The sample comprised CD4+ T cells from the center of a lung tumor. Read against the paper, the sample's cell subset or site label means: tumor center region. The receptors shown here come from a male donor with lung adenocarcinoma. The CD4 and CD8 labels of this study may be unreliable.

The rearrangement links TRBV6-2 or TRBV6-3 to TRBJ2-5; TRBD2 aligns across 8 bases. The CDR3 spans 13 residues. The trim removed 5 bases at V and 4 bases at J, leaving 3 bases unmatched. Germline CDR1 MNHEY, CDR2 SVGEGT. CDR3 region: CASSPTSAETQYF. The CDR3 DNA follows: TGTGCCAGCAGTCCGACTAGCGCAGAGACCCAGTACTTC.

V is TRBV27 and J is TRBJ2-3; D might be TRBD2 (7 bases). The CDR3 spans 20 residues. Germline assignment: CDR1 MNHEY and CDR2 SMNVEV (reference sequence). V was pared by 6 bases and J by 9 bases, with 37 bases between. The CDR3 region is CASRPVGRAGMGRDKNTQYF. The DNA of the CDR3 is TGTGCCAGCAGGCCGGTGGGACGAGCGGGGATGGGGAGGGACAAAAACACGCAGTATTTT.

V is TRBV6-1 and J is TRBJ2-3, with a possible D match to TRBD2 (5 bases). The CDR3 consists of 20 residues. Per germline, CDR1 MNHNS and CDR2 SASEGT. V shed 2 bases and J shed 10 bases, with 34 bases lying between them. CDR3 in amino acids: CASSESFVGRRAVSTEAQYF. The CDR3 region has the DNA TGTGCCAGCAGTGAAAGTTTTGTTGGCCGGCGGGCTGTGAGCACAGAGGCGCAGTATTTT.